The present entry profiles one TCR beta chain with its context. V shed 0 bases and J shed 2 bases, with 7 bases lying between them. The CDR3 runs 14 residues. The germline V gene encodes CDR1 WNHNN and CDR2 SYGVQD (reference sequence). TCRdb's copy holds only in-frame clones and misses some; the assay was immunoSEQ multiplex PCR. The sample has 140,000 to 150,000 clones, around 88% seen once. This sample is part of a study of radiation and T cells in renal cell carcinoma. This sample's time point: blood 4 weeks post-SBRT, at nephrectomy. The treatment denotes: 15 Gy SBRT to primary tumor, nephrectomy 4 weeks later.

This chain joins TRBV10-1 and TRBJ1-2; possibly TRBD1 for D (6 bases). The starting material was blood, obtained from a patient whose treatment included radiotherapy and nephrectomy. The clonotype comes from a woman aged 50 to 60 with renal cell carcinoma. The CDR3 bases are TGCGCCAGCAGTGAGTCAGGACAGAACTATGGCTACACCTTC. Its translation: CASSESGQNYGYTF.